Below, 21 T cell receptor beta chains from the same sample are listed, as sequenced in a study of blood T cells in healthy people across ages. Using a J-beta primer mix together with a sample-barcoded 5' primer, a second PCR was run for about 7 to 12 cycles. From the 5' RACE reads, TCRdb called clonotypes with MiXCR, one entry per CDR3 protein. The repertoire consists of around 1,700,000 distinct CDR3 sequences, with under 30% occurring once and the leading ten covering around 7.7%. Source material: blood. Receptor source: a woman aged 25 to 39 in good health.

The CDR3 is CASSQDWAGGGYTF. CDR3 nucleotide sequence: TGCGCCAGCAGCCAAGATTGGGCAGGGGGTGGCTACACCTTC. V is TRBV4-3 and J is TRBJ1-2, with TRBD1 identical over 7 bases. Germline V CDR1 and CDR2: LGHNA, YSLEER. The CDR3 loop spans 14 amino acids. After removal of 0 bases from V and 7 bases from J, the junction contained 5 bases not matched to a gene.

CDR3 sequence reads: CASSLQDYAEAFF. DNA of the CDR3: TGTGCCAGTAGTCTCCAGGACTACGCTGAAGCTTTCTTT. V and J are TRBV2 and TRBJ1-1, with no clear D. Trimming shortened V by 9 bases and J by 6 bases, and 17 bases separated the two germline ends. The germline V gene encodes CDR1 SNHLY and CDR2 FYNNEI. This CDR3 spans 13 amino acids.

This clonotype came up a few times. The V gene is TRBV29-1, the J gene TRBJ1-1, with D possibly matching TRBD1 (5 bases). Germline CDR1 reads SQVTM; CDR2 reads ANQGSEA. Trimming shortened V by 6 bases and J by 0 bases, and 8 bases separated the two germline ends. There are 12 residues in the CDR3. The CDR3 bases are TGCAGCGTCAGGGAGATGAACACTGAAGCTTTCTTT. Protein sequence: CSVREMNTEAFF. Using reference TRBV29-1 and TRBJ1-1 for the parts outside the CDR3, the full variable domain is SAVISQKPSRDICQRGTSLTIQCQVDSQVTMMFWYRQQPGQSLTLIATANQGSEATYESGFVIDKFPISRPNLTFSTLTVSNMSPEDSSIYLCSVREMNTEAFFGQGTRLTVV.

This clonotype was seen a handful of times. This chain uses TRBV28 with TRBJ1-5; 10 bases agree with TRBD1. Unmatched junction bases numbered 15, after V lost 6 bases and J lost 4 bases. This CDR3 region has 18 residues. In germline, CDR1 is MDHEN, CDR2 SYDVKM. The CDR3 sequence: CASSVGPGQGSRNQPQHF. In DNA, the CDR3 is TGTGCCAGCAGCGTCGGCCCGGGACAGGGGTCCAGAAATCAGCCCCAGCATTTT.

The CDR3 spells CASSFQMSGTEAFF. As DNA, the CDR3 is TGTGCCAGCAGTTTCCAGATGTCGGGCACTGAAGCTTTCTTT. The chain employs TRBV12-3 or TRBV12-4 and TRBJ1-1; D remains ambiguous. The CDR3 extends over 14 amino acids. Trimming removed 3 bases at V and 4 bases at J, with 12 bases between.

The CDR3 bases are TGTGCCAGCAGCTCAATAAGATCCGGAGAGCAGTTCTTC. Translated, it gives CASSSIRSGEQFF. The chain has TRBV7-7 and TRBJ2-1, with D hard to call. Germline V CDR1 and CDR2: SSHAT, FNYEAQ (reference sequence). The V end lost 4 bases, the J end lost 10 bases, and 14 bases lay between the germline ends. This CDR3 contains 13 residues.

There are many counts of this clonotype. This sequence joins TRBV20-1 and TRBJ2-5; D not resolved. V gave up 6 bases and J gave up 0 bases, with 17 bases separating them. The CDR3 extends over 15 amino acids. The germline gives CDR1 DFQATT, CDR2 SNEGSKA (reference sequence). CDR3 in DNA: TGCAGTGCGATCCAAGGGTCTGAGGACCAAGAGACCCAGTACTTC. Translation: CSAIQGSEDQETQYF.

J is TRBJ2-3 and V is TRBV7-9; TRBD2 aligns across 9 bases. J lost 6 bases, V lost 2 bases, and 6 bases had no gene match. CDR1 is SEHNR and CDR2 is FQNEAQ in the germline V gene (reference sequence). This CDR3 has 15 amino acids. CDR3 sequence (DNA): TGTGCCAGCAGCTTACCCGTAGCGGGAGTCGATACGCAGTATTTT. This encodes CASSLPVAGVDTQYF.

CDR3 in amino acids: CASSRRESRVETQYF. The DNA for the CDR3 is TGTGCCAGCAGCCGCCGGGAGTCTAGGGTAGAGACCCAGTACTTC. The V call is TRBV7-9, the J call TRBJ2-7, with a weak D call TRBD2 (6 bases). The DNA end is more similar to TRBJ2-5, so the J call may be wrong. CDR3 length equals 15 residues. Germline assignment: CDR1 SEHNR and CDR2 FQNEAQ (reference sequence).

Turning to this clonotype: An end of the junction does not agree with germline; a read error may underlie this. The chain is built from TRBV5-1 and TRBJ2-1; TRBD2 agrees at 13 bases. The CDR3 has 15 amino acids. Germline V gives CDR1 SGHRS, CDR2 YFSETQ. CDR3 DNA sequence: TGCGCCAACAGCCCCTGGACTAGCGGGAGCACTGAGCAGTTCTTC. Translation gives CANSPWTSGSTEQFF. The full variable domain, rest sourced from reference TRBV5-1 and TRBJ2-1, is KAGVTQTPRYLIKTRGQQVTLSCSPISGHRSVSWYQQTPGQGLQFLFEYFSETQRNKGNFPGRFSGRQFSNSRSEMNVSTLELGDSALYLCANSPWTSGSTEQFFGPGTRLTVL.

The gene calls are TRBV2 and TRBJ2-1; possible D gene TRBD1, 5 bases. V was trimmed by 7 bases and J by 3 bases, leaving 16 bases between them. Germline CDR1 and CDR2: SNHLY and FYNNEI. This CDR3 is 15 amino acids long. The CDR3 nucleotides are TGTGCCAGCACCCAACCCGACAGAGACTACAATGAGCAGTTCTTC. Its protein product is CASTQPDRDYNEQFF.

The J gene is TRBJ1-1, the V gene TRBV29-1; D not certain. Per germline, CDR1 SQVTM and CDR2 ANQGSEA. The length of the CDR3 is 13 residues. V shed 5 bases and J shed 3 bases, with 13 bases lying between them. This CDR3 is CSVSQAYDTEAFF. The CDR3 DNA reads TGCAGCGTTAGTCAGGCCTACGACACTGAAGCTTTCTTT.

This sequence joins TRBV12-5 and TRBJ2-1; 8 bases map to TRBD2. Germline trimming cut 1 base from V and 13 bases from J; bases unmatched to any gene: 18. The V gene's germline CDR1 is LGHNT and CDR2 FRNRAP. The CDR3 loop spans 17 amino acids. CDR3 sequence reads: CASGLGERGLSRETQFF. As DNA, the CDR3 is TGTGCTAGTGGTTTGGGGGAGCGGGGGCTCTCTCGGGAGACCCAGTTCTTC.

The chain is built from TRBV7-8 and TRBJ2-1; the match to TRBD1 covers 9 bases. V lost 6 bases, J lost 8 bases, and 20 bases stayed unmatched. CDR1 and CDR2 (germline): SGHVS, FQNEAQ. The CDR3 length is 18 residues. The CDR3 is CASRRGPQGAERKDEQFF. DNA of the CDR3: TGTGCCAGCAGACGAGGACCACAGGGGGCTGAGCGGAAGGATGAGCAGTTCTTC.

J is TRBJ2-3 and V is TRBV20-1; D gene unclear. CDR1 is DFQATT, CDR2 SNEGSKA, per germline (reference sequence). Trimming removed 3 bases from V and 5 bases from J, with 12 bases in between. This CDR3 region has 13 residues. This chain's CDR3 is CSASPPVVDTQYF. The CDR3 DNA reads as TGCAGTGCTAGTCCCCCCGTGGTAGATACGCAGTATTTT.

CDR3 sequence (DNA): TGTGCCACCAGTGATTCGCAGGGCAATCAGCCCCAGCATTTT. Translated: CATSDSQGNQPQHF. This chain links TRBV24-1 with TRBJ1-5; D unresolved. This CDR3 comprises 14 residues. Trimming took off 2 bases at V and 2 bases at J, with 6 bases between the two ends. The germline CDR1 and CDR2 sequences are KGHDR and SFDVKD.

The table lists this clonotype with a few counts. The genes are TRBV29-1 and TRBJ2-1; D gene ambiguous. V was shortened by 4 bases and J by 10 bases, with 14 bases between the two germline ends. Germline V gives CDR1 SQVTM, CDR2 ANQGSEA. This CDR3 is built from 12 residues. DNA for the CDR3: TGCAGCGTTGTTGAGGACGCTCGGGAGCAGTTCTTC. Amino acid sequence: CSVVEDAREQFF.

This clonotype was detected many times. The chain has TRBV20-1 and TRBJ2-4; 7 positions agree with TRBD2. The CDR3 consists of 15 residues. The trim removed 6 bases at V and 0 bases at J, leaving 8 bases unmatched. Germline V gene sequence: CDR1 DFQATT, CDR2 SNEGSKA (reference sequence). The DNA for the CDR3 is TGCAGTGCCAAGCGGGGTAAACTAGCCAAAAACATTCAGTACTTC. This sequence encodes CSAKRGKLAKNIQYF.

DNA for the CDR3: TGTGCCAGCAGCGAGACTAGCGTGTTTGAGACCCAGTACTTC. It yields the protein CASSETSVFETQYF. The J gene is TRBJ2-5, the V gene TRBV7-2; the match to TRBD2 covers 8 bases. Germline trimming cut 5 bases from V and 5 bases from J; bases unmatched to any gene: 7. In germline, CDR1 is SGHTA, CDR2 FQGNSA. This CDR3 contains 14 residues.

There are many counts of this clonotype. CDR3 DNA sequence: TGTGCCAGCAGGTACGCGGACGAGCAGTACTTC. This gives the protein CASRYADEQYF. This rearrangement joins TRBV25-1 to TRBJ2-7; unclear D gene. Germline V lookup: CDR1 MGHDK, CDR2 SYGVNS. This CDR3 spans 11 amino acids. V lost 6 bases, J lost 5 bases, and 8 bases lay in between.

This clonotype came up many times. V usage is TRBV7-2 and J usage is TRBJ2-1, with 9 bases lining up with TRBD2. CDR3 length equals 17 residues. With V trimmed by 5 bases and J by 8 bases, 16 bases remained unmatched. Per germline, CDR1 SGHTA and CDR2 FQGNSA. The CDR3 is CASSASGGRARYDEQFF. The CDR3 nucleotides are TGTGCCAGCAGCGCGAGTGGCGGGAGGGCCCGGTATGATGAGCAGTTCTTC. The full variable domain, with the rest looked up from reference TRBV7-2 and TRBJ2-1, is GAGVSQSPSNKVTEKGKDVELRCDPISGHTALYWYRQSLGQGLEFLIYFQGNSAPDKSGLPSDRFSAERTGGSVSTLTIQRTQQEDSAVYLCASSASGGRARYDEQFFGPGTRLTVL.